This paragraph reports one T cell receptor beta chain. The antigen is undetermined. TCRdb passed the reads through MiXCR, listing each CDR3 protein once. The sample has fewer than 30,000 distinct CDR3 sequences, 20% to 25% seen once. The sample originates from a study of T cell repertoires in cytomegalovirus infection. Study-wide context: Well-studied HLA-B-restricted epitopes and recently identified HLA-C-restricted epitopes of CMV were both used in the study. A matching HLA type, together with CMV infection, was signaled by public TCR beta signatures. Study outcomes and limitations: The ex vivo response showed dominance by HLA-C-restricted CMV-specific TCR beta clonotypes.

Germline lookup yields CDR1 LGHDT and CDR2 YNNKEL (reference sequence). Trimming removed 1 base at V and 1 base at J, with 1 base between. The CDR3 runs 12 residues. The source is a human donor in good health (CMV status not recorded). Some clones in this sample may be carry-over from other donors' samples. The sample in question was CD8+ T cells from cultured PBMCs, obtained from culture after CMV antigen stimulation. The chain joins TRBV3-1 to TRBJ1-1; D gene unclear. This CDR3 reads CASSQGNTEAFF. CDR3 DNA: TGTGCCAGCAGCCAAGGGAACACTGAAGCTTTCTTT. The full variable domain, rest sourced from reference TRBV3-1 and TRBJ1-1, is DTAVSQTPKYLVTQMGNDKSIKCEQNLGHDTMYWYKQDSKKFLKIMFSYNNKELIINETVPNRFSPKSPDKAHLNLHINSLELGDSAVYFCASSQGNTEAFFGQGTRLTVV.